This T cell receptor (beta chain) came from a study of vaccination and CD4 T cells after COVID-19. Treatment of the sample: roughly ten-day PBMC culture with coronavirus spike peptide pools or control peptides (ViraFEST assay). CDR3 length: 14 residues. The V gene lost 4 bases and the J gene lost 4 bases, with 13 bases spanning the gap. The Oncomine TCR Beta short-read assay was applied to DNA of cultured CD4+ T cells. MiXCR, applied by TCRdb to the PCR reads, yields one record per CDR3 protein. Of under 15,000 distinct CDR3 sequences in the sample, approximately 50% were seen once. This clonotype was seen more than once but under ten times. Its antigen remains unidentified.

The sequenced sample consisted of CD4+ T cells from blood, cultured in vitro. This chain links TRBV12-3 or TRBV12-4 with TRBJ1-2; weak D call: TRBD1 (5 bases). This clonotype was sampled from a human donor who had recovered from COVID-19. The CDR3 here is CASSWGGEGYGYTF. The CDR3 DNA reads TGTGCCAGCAGTTGGGGCGGGGAGGGCTATGGCTACACCTTC.